Listed below are T cell receptor beta chains from one sample, sequenced in a study of tumor-infiltrating lymphocytes in primary liver carcinoma. TCRdb reanalysed the multiplex PCR reads using MiXCR and keeps one entry per CDR3 protein. The repertoire holds almost 200,000 distinct CDR3 sequences, less than 75% seen once, with 6% to 8.5% in the top ten. The sample was peripheral blood. The receptors come from a woman aged 60-75 years with primary liver carcinoma and hepatitis B virus infection. CDR3s include the opening cysteine and the closing phenylalanine or tryptophan. A D gene is named only where the DNA matches it firmly. The listing skips clone size in some rows; elsewhere it reads once, few, many or a size class.

>TRBJ2-7|-|few|TRBV28
TGTGCCAGCAGTAACTCCTACGAGCAGTACTTC
CASSNSYEQYF
>TRBJ1-1|TRBD1|few|TRBV5-1
TGCGCCAGCAGCCATAGGACAGGGGACACTGAAGCTTTCTTT
CASSHRTGDTEAFF
>TRBJ2-7|TRBD1|-|TRBV27
TGTGCCAGCAGTTTGGGACAGGGCTTTTCCTACGAGCAGTACTTC
CASSLGQGFSYEQYF
>TRBJ2-1|-|-|TRBV12-3/TRBV12-4
TGTGCCAACAGCTTACAGGGCTACAATGAGCAGTTCTTC
CANSLQGYNEQFF
>TRBJ1-1|-|few|TRBV5-5
TGTGCCAGCAGCCGATGGACTGAAGCTTTCTTT
CASSRWTEAFF
>TRBJ1-1|TRBD1|many|TRBV12-3/TRBV12-4
TGTGCCAGCATCGGACAGGGCACTGAAGCTTTCTTT
CASIGQGTEAFF
>TRBJ1-2|TRBD1|many|TRBV29-1
TGCAGCGCACAACAGGGGAACTATGGCTACACCTTC
CSAQQGNYGYTF
>TRBJ2-7|-|many|TRBV6-5
TGTGCCAGCAGTAAGAAAGGACCCTTCTACGAGCAGTACTTC
CASSKKGPFYEQYF
>TRBJ2-1|-|-|TRBV4-1
TGCGCCAGCAGCCGACGAGTCCCCCCAGCGGTAGGCAATGAGCAGTTCTTC
CASSRRVPPAVGNEQFF
>TRBJ1-2|-|-|TRBV11-3
TGTGCCAGTAGCCCGACAGGCTCCCATGGCTACACCTTC
CASSPTGSHGYTF
>TRBJ2-7|TRBD2|-|TRBV5-1
TGCGCCAGCGGCTTATCAGCGGGAGTGAGCGAGCAGTACTTC
CASGLSAGVSEQYF
>TRBJ1-2|TRBD1|many|TRBV10-2
TGCGCCAGCAGTGTTGGTAGACAGGGGGGTGGCTACACCTTC
CASSVGRQGGGYTF
>TRBJ2-7|TRBD2|-|TRBV4-2
TGTGCCAGCAGCCTGGGACTAGCGGGAGCCAACAAGCAATACTTC
CASSLGLAGANKQYF
>TRBJ2-1|TRBD1|-|TRBV11-1
TGTACCAGCAGGCAGGGACAGGGAAACTATAATGAGCAGTTCTTC
CTSRQGQGNYNEQFF
>TRBJ2-1|TRBD2|-|TRBV11-1
TGTGCAAGCAACCTTCGACTAGCGGTCAATGAGCAGTTCTTC
CASNLRLAVNEQFF
>TRBJ2-1|TRBD2|-|TRBV6-2/TRBV6-3
TGTGCCAGCACCGGGACTAGTGGGAGGTCCTTTTACAATGAGCAGCTCTTC
CASTGTSGRSFYNEQLF
>TRBJ1-6|TRBD1|once|TRBV5-1
TGCGCCAGTAGTTCCGGAGGCGGGACAGGAAATTCACCCCTCCACTTT
CASSSGGGTGNSPLHF
>TRBJ2-3|-|few|TRBV6-4
TGTGCCAGCAGTCCGGGACTCGAAGGGGGCACAGATACGCAGTATTTT
CASSPGLEGGTDTQYF
>TRBJ2-1|-|-|TRBV11-2
TGTGCCAGTAGCATGCCCACTCATGAGCAGTTCTTC
CASSMPTHEQFF
>TRBJ2-2|TRBD2|many|TRBV5-5
TGTGCCAGCAGCCAGAGGACTAGCGACACCGGGGAGCTGTTTTTT
CASSQRTSDTGELFF
>TRBJ2-7|-|-|TRBV5-4
TGTGCCAGCAGTCACTGGGGTGAGTCCTACGAGCAGTACTTC
CASSHWGESYEQYF
>TRBJ1-1|-|-|TRBV7-3
TGTGCCAGCAACTTAGCTGTGAACACTGAAGCTTTCTTT
CASNLAVNTEAFF